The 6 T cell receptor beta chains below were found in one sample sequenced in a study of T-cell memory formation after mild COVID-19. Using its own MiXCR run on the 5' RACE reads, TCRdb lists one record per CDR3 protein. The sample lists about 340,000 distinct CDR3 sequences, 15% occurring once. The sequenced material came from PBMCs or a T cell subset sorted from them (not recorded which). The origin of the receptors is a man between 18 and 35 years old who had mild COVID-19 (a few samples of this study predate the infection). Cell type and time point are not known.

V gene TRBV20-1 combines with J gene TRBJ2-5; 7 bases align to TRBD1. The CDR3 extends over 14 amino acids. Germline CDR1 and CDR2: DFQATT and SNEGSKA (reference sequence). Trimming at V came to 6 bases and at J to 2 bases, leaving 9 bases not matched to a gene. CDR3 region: CSASNSGQQETQYF. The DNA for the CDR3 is TGCAGTGCCTCAAATTCGGGACAGCAAGAGACCCAGTACTTC.

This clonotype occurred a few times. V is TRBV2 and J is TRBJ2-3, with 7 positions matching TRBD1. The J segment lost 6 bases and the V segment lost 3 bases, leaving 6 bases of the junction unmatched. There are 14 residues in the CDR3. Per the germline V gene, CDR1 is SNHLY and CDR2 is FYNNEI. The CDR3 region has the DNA TGTGCCAGCAGTGACGAAAGGGGGCCGGATACGCAGTATTTT. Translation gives CASSDERGPDTQYF.

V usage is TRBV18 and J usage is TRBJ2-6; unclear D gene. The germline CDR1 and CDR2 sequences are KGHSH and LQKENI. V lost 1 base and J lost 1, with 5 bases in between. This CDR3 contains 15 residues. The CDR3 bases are TGTGCCAGCTCACCACAGAGTTCTGGGGCCAACGTCCTGACTTTC. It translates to CASSPQSSGANVLTF.

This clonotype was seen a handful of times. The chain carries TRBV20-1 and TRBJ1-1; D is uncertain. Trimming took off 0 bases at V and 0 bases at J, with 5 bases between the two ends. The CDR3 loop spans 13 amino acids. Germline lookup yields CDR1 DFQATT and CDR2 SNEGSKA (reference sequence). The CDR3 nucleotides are TGCAGTGCTAGAGAGGCTGTGAACACTGAAGCTTTCTTT. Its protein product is CSAREAVNTEAFF.

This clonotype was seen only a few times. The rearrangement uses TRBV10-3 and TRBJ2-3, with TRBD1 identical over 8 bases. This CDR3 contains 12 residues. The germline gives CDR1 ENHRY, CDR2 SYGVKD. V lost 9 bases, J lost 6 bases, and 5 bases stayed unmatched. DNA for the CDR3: TGTGCCATTCAGGGGGCTGGTGATACGCAGTATTTT. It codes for CAIQGAGDTQYF.

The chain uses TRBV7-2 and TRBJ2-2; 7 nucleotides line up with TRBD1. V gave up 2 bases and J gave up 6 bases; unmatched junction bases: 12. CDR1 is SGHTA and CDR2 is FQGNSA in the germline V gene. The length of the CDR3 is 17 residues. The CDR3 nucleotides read TGTGCCAGCAGCTTAAGCCCCTGGACAGGATCCGCCGGGGAGCTGTTTTTT. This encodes CASSLSPWTGSAGELFF.